Listed below are T cell receptor beta chains from one sample, sequenced in a study of T cell responses to AZD1222 COVID-19 vaccine. Method: immunoSEQ multiplex PCR; TCRdb's copy keeps in-frame clones and lacks some. Here the sample spans approximately 300,000 clones, around 93% being singletons. Here the sequenced sample was peripheral blood, taken 28 days after the second AZD1222 dose. The origin of the receptors is an adult who received the AZD1222 COVID-19 vaccine. Each CDR3 is given with its conserved first and last residue. A D gene is named only where the DNA matches it firmly. Clone size appears in some rows only: once, few, many, or a class for an expanded clone.

V	D	size	J	DNA	CDR3
TRBV7-9	TRBD2	.	TRBJ2-3	TGTGCCAGCAGCCGGATTAGCGGGAGCTCAGATACGCAGTATTTT	CASSRISGSSDTQYF
TRBV2	.	.	TRBJ2-3	TGTGCCAGCGGGCATCAGGGAGATACGCAGTATTTT	CASGHQGDTQYF
TRBV20-1	.	.	TRBJ1-2	TGCAGTGCCCGGCGGGGCTATGGCTACACCTTC	CSARRGYGYTF
TRBV7-2	.	.	TRBJ2-3	TGTGCCAGCAGCCCCATGGGGGGTCCCACAGATACGCAGTATTTT	CASSPMGGPTDTQYF
TRBV7-9	TRBD1	.	TRBJ1-2	TGTGCCAGCAGCTTAGCGCAGGGGGGTGGCTACACCTTC	CASSLAQGGGYTF
TRBV9	.	.	TRBJ1-4	TGTGCCAGCAGCGCTGGACTGGCGGAGGAAAAACTGTTTTTT	CASSAGLAEEKLFF
TRBV11-2	.	.	TRBJ2-4	TGTGCCAGCAGCTCGTCCGGGACCCGGGAGAACATTCAGTACTTC	CASSSSGTRENIQYF
TRBV7-9	TRBD2	once	TRBJ2-3	TGTGCCAGCAGCTTATCGACTAGCGGCACAGATACGCAGTATTTT	CASSLSTSGTDTQYF
TRBV11-2	.	.	TRBJ2-3	TGTGCCAGCAGTCCTTACCCGACAGCAGATACGCAGTATTTT	CASSPYPTADTQYF
TRBV6-5	.	few	TRBJ1-3	TGTGCCAGCAGTTACAGCTCCGGGGGTTCTGGAAACACCATATATTTT	CASSYSSGGSGNTIYF
TRBV7-9	.	once	TRBJ1-2	TGTGCCAGCAGCCAGGCACCTGGCTACACCTTC	CASSQAPGYTF
TRBV2	TRBD1	.	TRBJ1-2	TGTGCCAGCGGGTCGGACAGGGGGCTAAGGTCGGCGGGCTACACCTTC	CASGSDRGLRSAGYTF
TRBV5-1	.	.	TRBJ2-5	TGCGCCAGCAGCTTTAAGGGTGATGGGACCCAGTACTTC	CASSFKGDGTQYF
TRBV19	TRBD2	.	TRBJ2-7	TGTGCTGGTGGAATCACTAGCGGGGAAGGCGAGCAGTACTTC	CAGGITSGEGEQYF
TRBV15	.	once	TRBJ1-1	TGTGCCACCAGCAGAAACCGTGGGGATTGGAGTGAAGCTTTCTTT	CATSRNRGDWSEAFF
TRBV10-3	.	.	TRBJ2-2	TGTGCCATCCGTGGGGCTTCGAACACCGGGGAGCTGTTTTTT	CAIRGASNTGELFF
TRBV14	TRBD1	.	TRBJ2-5	TGTGCCAGCAGCCAAGGCTACAGGGGGCTTCAAGAGACCCAGTACTTC	CASSQGYRGLQETQYF
TRBV27	.	.	TRBJ2-3	TGTGCCACCCGGGGATGGGGAACAGATACGCAGTATTTT	CATRGWGTDTQYF
TRBV5-6	.	.	TRBJ2-7	TGTGCCAGCAGCTTGGGGGGTGATATCTACGAGCAGTACTTC	CASSLGGDIYEQYF
TRBV5-8	.	.	TRBJ2-6	TGTGCCAGCAGCCGACCACCGGGACAAACTCATGGGGCCAACGTCCTGACTTTC	CASSRPPGQTHGANVLTF
TRBV7-2	.	.	TRBJ1-5	TGTGCCAGCAGCTTCAACTTGCAGCCCCAGCATTTT	CASSFNLQPQHF
TRBV29-1	.	.	TRBJ1-1	TGCAGCATGAGGAGGGGCAGGACTTTCTTT	CSMRRGRTFF
TRBV5-1	.	few	TRBJ1-5	TGCGCCAGCAGCTTGGTCCCGGATCAGCCCCAGCATTTT	CASSLVPDQPQHF
TRBV18	.	.	TRBJ2-1	TGTGCCAGCTCACTAGCCGGGACCCTCAATGAGCAGTTCTTC	CASSLAGTLNEQFF
TRBV4-1	.	.	TRBJ2-1	TGCGCCAGCAGCCAAGTACTAGTCAATGAGCAGTTCTTC	CASSQVLVNEQFF
TRBV30	TRBD1	.	TRBJ2-1	TGTGCCTGGAGTGTACGGGGGACAGGGGCAAATGAGCAGTTCTTC	CAWSVRGTGANEQFF
TRBV6-1	.	.	TRBJ1-4	TGTGCCAGCAGTGAAGCTATAGAAGCGCTCGGGGGTGAAAAACTGTTTTTT	CASSEAIEALGGEKLFF
TRBV18	TRBD1	.	TRBJ2-7	TGTGCCAGCTCTCCAGGGCAGGGGGCTGGACTCGGCGAGCAGTACTTC	CASSPGQGAGLGEQYF
TRBV25-1	.	.	TRBJ2-1	TGTGCCAGCAGTGATTGGGTGGAGGGCAATGAGCAGTTCTTC	CASSDWVEGNEQFF
TRBV10-3	TRBD1	.	TRBJ2-7	TGTGCCATCAGTGCCACGGGACAGCGCTCCTACGAGCAGTACTTC	CAISATGQRSYEQYF
TRBV4-1	.	.	TRBJ1-2	TGCGCCAGCAGCCAAACAAACGCTAACTATGGCTACACCTTC	CASSQTNANYGYTF
TRBV10-3	.	.	TRBJ2-7	TGTGCCATCAGTGAGTCAGGACCCTCCTACGAGCAGTACTTC	CAISESGPSYEQYF
TRBV5-4	TRBD1	.	TRBJ1-1	TGTGCCAGCAGCTTCCCAGGACAGGGGGGAACTGAAGCTTTCTTT	CASSFPGQGGTEAFF
TRBV19	.	.	TRBJ1-6	TGTGCCAGTAGTATAACTCTTCGGACACCCCTCCACTTT	CASSITLRTPLHF
TRBV15	TRBD2	few	TRBJ2-3	TGTGCCACCAGCAGGACTAGCGGGGGGGCAGATACGCAGTATTTT	CATSRTSGGADTQYF
TRBV28	.	.	TRBJ2-5	TGTGCCAGCAGTTGGATGGCCCCATCGCAAGAGACCCAGTACTTC	CASSWMAPSQETQYF
TRBV10-3	TRBD1	.	TRBJ1-5	TGTGCCATCAGGGACAGGGCCAATCAGCCCCAGCATTTT	CAIRDRANQPQHF
TRBV28	.	.	TRBJ1-1	TGTGCCAGCACTCCGGCCCCCGGACGGGGTGGAGCTTTCTTT	CASTPAPGRGGAFF
TRBV5-1	.	.	TRBJ2-7	TGCGCCAGCAGCTCCGGAGGGGGGACATACGAGCAGTACTTC	CASSSGGGTYEQYF
TRBV19	.	.	TRBJ1-2	TGTGCCAGTAGTATAGTAACGGATTATGGCTACACCTTC	CASSIVTDYGYTF
TRBV10-1	.	.	TRBJ1-1	TGCGCCAATTTCGACAGGGAAGCTTTCTTT	CANFDREAFF
TRBV10-3	TRBD1	once	TRBJ1-1	TGTGCCATCAGAGGGACAGCACAGAACACTGAAGCTTTCTTT	CAIRGTAQNTEAFF
TRBV2	.	.	TRBJ2-1	TGTGCCAGCAGTACGTACGATGAGCAGTTCTTC	CASSTYDEQFF
TRBV18	.	.	TRBJ1-1	TGTGCCAGCTCACCGTCGGGGGTTTTCACTGAAGCTTTCTTT	CASSPSGVFTEAFF
TRBV9	.	.	TRBJ1-4	TGTGCCAGCAGCCCCCGGGGACTAGGGGGTGAAAAACTGTTTTTT	CASSPRGLGGEKLFF
TRBV5-1	.	.	TRBJ1-2	TGCGCCAGCAGCTTGGACAGTGGCTACACCTTC	CASSLDSGYTF
TRBV3-1/TRBV3-2	.	.	TRBJ2-7	TGTGCCAGCAGCCCCTACCACTCGGGGCTATTGGACGAGCAGTACTTC	CASSPYHSGLLDEQYF
TRBV7-2	TRBD1	.	TRBJ2-7	TGTGCCAGCAGCGTCGACAGGGGGCGCAATGAGCAGTACTTC	CASSVDRGRNEQYF
TRBV19	.	.	TRBJ1-2	TGTGCCAGTAATACAGAGAACTATGGCTACACCTTC	CASNTENYGYTF
TRBV9	.	once	TRBJ1-1	TGTGCCAGCAAGGGGTACAGAGGGGGGAACACTGAAGCTTTCTTT	CASKGYRGGNTEAFF
TRBV15	.	.	TRBJ2-6	TGTGCCACCAGCAGTTCAGGGTCTGGGGCCAACGTCCTGACTTTC	CATSSSGSGANVLTF